Below are 2 T cell receptor beta chains sequenced from a single sample in a study of blood T cell repertoires in COVID-19. This table comes from immunoSEQ multiplex PCR, and its TCRdb copy is limited to in-frame clones, with some not included. This table has just over 300,000 clones, roughly 89% appearing once. Sequenced input: PBMCs or T cells enriched from blood (not recorded which). The receptors were gathered from a woman younger than 30 who had recovered from COVID-19.

The DNA of the CDR3 is TGCGCCAGCAGCCAAGATGAGCCTTTCCGGAACACTGAAGCTTTCTTT. This gives the protein CASSQDEPFRNTEAFF. The chain joins TRBV4-3 to TRBJ1-1, with unresolved D. From germline, CDR1 is LGHNA and CDR2 YSLEER. The CDR3 spans 16 residues. Trimming took 0 bases from V and 1 from J, leaving 12 bases between them.

This rearrangement joins TRBV7-2 to TRBJ2-3; 10 bases are shared with TRBD1. J gave up 5 bases and V 4 bases, and 6 bases lay outside the gene matches. This CDR3 spans 15 amino acids. The V gene's germline CDR1 is SGHTA and CDR2 FQGNSA. The CDR3 loop is CASSSRDRGEDTQYF. The CDR3 DNA reads as TGTGCCAGCAGCTCCCGGGACAGGGGTGAAGATACGCAGTATTTT.